The entry below describes one T cell receptor (beta chain). Other DNA sequences in this sample translate to the same CDR3. This sample was included in a study of blood T cell repertoires in COVID-19. About the study: Sites across the United States, Italy and Spain contributed samples from acute and convalescent COVID-19. The cDNA or gDNA used as material had been derived from T cells, B-cell-depleted T cells, or PBMCs.

Authors' methods: Reference gene primer amplification yielded estimated nucleated cell counts. The table came from immunoSEQ multiplex PCR; TCRdb's copy has only in-frame clones and leaves some out. The V and J calls and the clone size are those of that table, but D and trimming were determined from the DNA. The sample has roughly 90,000 clones; approximately 80% are singletons. V lost 3 bases and J lost 8, with 13 bases in between. This CDR3 comprises 13 residues. CDR1 is MDHEN, CDR2 SYDVKM, per germline. Sequenced material: peripheral blood. The receptor comes from a woman of 80 years or more with active or convalescent COVID-19. The chain recombines TRBV28 with TRBJ1-2, with D unclear. CDR3 amino acids: CASSFSYGVGYTF. The CDR3 DNA sequence: TGTGCCAGCAGTTTTAGCTACGGAGTGGGCTACACCTTC.